This entry concerns a single TCR beta chain. Antigen: not known. The data were obtained in a study of identical twins. Study observations and caveats: Memory repertoires showed no such pattern, whereas abundant cord blood beta clonotypes carried fewer insertions. For out-of-frame alpha sequences shared by twins, low generation probability was in excess. Models, which agreed with sharing between unrelated individuals, nonetheless underestimated the out-of-frame TCR alpha sharing seen in monozygotic twins.

With template switching, a universal primer site was added, and the cDNA carried unique molecular identifiers. From the 5' RACE reads, TCRdb called clonotypes with MiXCR, one entry per CDR3 protein. The profile covers 200,000 to 250,000 distinct CDR3 sequences, with roughly an eighth appearing a single time and about 4% taken by the ten largest. The germline V gene has CDR1 MNHNS and CDR2 SASEGT. V lost 7 bases and J lost 0; bases outside the gene matches: 11. The CDR3 loop spans 17 amino acids. The data were also submitted as part of a second study, on yellow fever vaccine responses in identical twins.

The sample comprised memory (CD45RO+) T cells sorted from blood. The sequence was collected from a woman in her late teens or twenties in good health. J is TRBJ2-3 and V is TRBV6-1; 9 bases map to TRBD2. Here the CDR3 DNA reads TGTGCCAGCACCAACCGGGCTAGCGGGACTAGCACAGATACGCAGTATTTT. It yields the protein CASTNRASGTSTDTQYF.